The 27 T cell receptor beta chains in this list originate from one sample, sequenced in a study of T cell clonality in common variable immunodeficiency. Sequencing was performed with immunoSEQ multiplex PCR; in TCRdb, only in-frame clones are kept and a portion is missing. The sample holds approximately 58,000 clones, and no clone turns up only once. The source material was peripheral blood mononuclear cells. The source of these receptors is a person between 18 and 75 years old in good health.

This clone was recorded at least ten times. Read coverage stops 3 residues before the CDR3 terminus; the germline J gene supplies the remainder. The genes are TRBV12-3 or TRBV12-4 and TRBJ2-6; TRBD1 aligns across 8 bases. J was trimmed by 0 bases and V by 3 bases; bases with no gene match: 7. The CDR3 loop spans 18 amino acids. Partial CDR3 DNA: TGTGCCAGCAGTTTTACGGGACAGGTAATCTCTGGGGCCAACGTC. The encoded protein is CASSFTGQVISGANV. The entire CDR3 is CASSFTGQVISGANVLTF.

At least ten counts were recorded for this clone. The junction shows a germline mismatch at one end, possibly a read error. The sequence runs out 3 residues before the end of the CDR3; the remainder is reconstructed from the germline J gene. The chain is built from TRBV7-3 and TRBJ2-3, with TRBD2 matching over 7 bases. CDR1 is SGHTA and CDR2 is FQGTGA in the germline V gene. This CDR3 is built from 16 residues. CDR3 sequence reads: CASSPTTSVLTGTQYF. The CDR3 DNA, read in part, is TGTGCCAGCAGCCCGACAACTAGCGTTCTCACAGGTACG.

This clone was observed at least ten times. One end of the junction fails to match germline, which may point to a read error. Incomplete CDR3 DNA: TGCGCCAGCAGCCAAGATCGTTCTAGCAATCAGCCC. As protein: CASSQDRSSNQP. The full CDR3 protein is CASSQDRSSNQPQHF. The chain employs TRBV4-2 and TRBJ1-5; D is uncertain. The read gets to within 3 residues of the CDR3 end, and the germline J gene fills in the rest. From germline, CDR1 is LGHNA and CDR2 YNFKEQ. CDR3 length: 15 residues.

This clone has at least ten counts. Read coverage stops 3 residues before the CDR3 terminus; the germline J gene supplies the remainder. The J gene is TRBJ1-1, the V gene TRBV20-1; D not certain. The CDR3 loop spans 15 amino acids. Trimming shortened V by 3 bases and J by 4 bases, and 18 bases separated the two germline ends. Germline-derived CDR1 and CDR2 are DFQATT and SNEGSKA (reference sequence). The CDR3 reads CSARDIQPGGTEAFF. Partial CDR3 DNA: TGCAGTGCTAGGGATATACAACCAGGAGGCACTGAA.

This clone was seen repeatedly, ten times or more. The CDR3 end is not reached by the read, which stops 3 residues before it; the germline J gene fills it in. J is TRBJ2-5 and V is TRBV14; D may correspond to TRBD1 or TRBD2 (5 bases each). The CDR3 is 14 amino acids. Trimming stripped 2 bases from V and 5 bases from J, with 12 bases between. CDR1 is SGHDN and CDR2 is FVKESK in the germline V gene. The DNA read from the CDR3 is TGTGCCAGCAGCCAATCACGAGGGGTCGAGACC. This sequence encodes CASSQSRGVET. The full CDR3 sequence reads CASSQSRGVETQYF.

This clone was detected many times. The read is 3 residues too short to cover the CDR3 end, so that end is filled in from the germline J gene. V is TRBV7-3 and J is TRBJ2-3; 12 nucleotides align to TRBD1. The germline gives CDR1 SGHTA, CDR2 FQGTGA. V lost 6 bases, J lost 6 bases, and 13 bases stayed unmatched. The CDR3 contains 17 residues. CDR3 protein: CASSLGQGAGIVDTQYF. CDR3 DNA, as far as it was read: TGTGCCAGCAGTCTGGGACAGGGGGCGGGAATTGTTGATACG.

This clone was counted many times. The read halts 3 residues ahead of the CDR3 end, with the missing end drawn from the germline J gene. This chain uses TRBV19 with TRBJ1-1, with D possibly matching TRBD1 (5 bases). Germline-derived CDR1 and CDR2 are LNHDA and SQIVND (reference sequence). Trimming removed 1 base at V and 6 bases at J, with 6 bases between. The CDR3 runs 12 residues. The CDR3 spells CASSIGGSEAFF. The covered CDR3 bases are TGTGCCAGTAGTATAGGGGGCTCTGAA. Looking up the rest from reference TRBV19 and TRBJ1-1 gives the full variable domain: DGGITQSPKYLFRKEGQNVTLSCEQNLNHDAMYWYRQDPGQGLRLIYYSQIVNDFQKGDIAEGYSVSREKKESFPLTVTSAQKNPTAFYLCASSIGGSEAFFGQGTRLTVV.

This clone was detected only a few times. The read halts 3 residues ahead of the CDR3 end, with the missing end drawn from the germline J gene. The chain combines TRBV7-8 with TRBJ2-1; 13 bases align to TRBD2. Germline CDR1 reads SGHVS; CDR2 reads FQNEAQ. V was clipped by 0 bases and J by 8 bases; unmatched bases: 4. The CDR3 contains 16 residues. The covered CDR3 bases are TGTGCCAGCAGCTTAGCCGGGACTAGCGGGGTCCATGAG. Amino acids: CASSLAGTSGVHE. The full CDR3 protein reads CASSLAGTSGVHEQFF.

This clone was found many times. The CDR3 end falls 3 residues outside the read, so it is completed with the germline J gene. The chain carries TRBV20-1 and TRBJ1-2, with 10 bases identical to TRBD1. V lost 5 bases to trimming and J lost 3 bases; unmatched junction nucleotides: 9. The germline gives CDR1 DFQATT, CDR2 SNEGSKA (reference sequence). CDR3 length: 15 amino acids. Partial CDR3 DNA: TGCAGTGCTCCTAATACCGGGACAGGGGACTATGGC. This gives the protein CSAPNTGTGDYG. The CDR3 in its entirety is CSAPNTGTGDYGYTF.

This clone came up a few times. The read terminates 3 residues before the CDR3 end, so the remaining end is supplied by the germline J gene. The chain has TRBV18 and TRBJ1-6, with 7 bases matching TRBD1. The CDR3 is 15 amino acids. Germline CDR1 reads KGHSH; CDR2 reads LQKENI. V dropped 2 bases and J dropped 9; count of bases not matched to a gene: 7. The CDR3 loop is CASSPDRAVISPLHF. CDR3 DNA, as far as it was read: TGTGCCAGCTCACCAGACAGGGCAGTAATTTCACCC.

This clone came up many times. The read halts 3 residues ahead of the CDR3 end, with the missing end drawn from the germline J gene. The chain links TRBV5-6 to TRBJ1-2, with D perhaps matching TRBD1 (5 bases). The V end was cut by 1 base, the J end by 2 bases, with 6 bases between. CDR1 and CDR2 (germline): SGHDT, YYEEEE. CDR3 length: 13 amino acids. CDR3 DNA, as far as it was read: TGTGCCAGCAGCTTGAAGGGGAACTATGGC. It encodes CASSLKGNYG. The whole CDR3 sequence reads CASSLKGNYGYTF.

This clone appeared many times. The CDR3 goes on 3 residues after the read ends, and that part is filled in from the germline J gene. V usage is TRBV5-1 and J usage is TRBJ2-5; D may be TRBD2 (6 bases). CDR1 is SGHRS and CDR2 is YFSETQ in the germline V gene. Trimming stripped 1 base from V and 3 bases from J, with 10 bases between. The CDR3 has 14 residues. CDR3 sequence reads: CASSLNGGEETQYF. The covered CDR3 bases are TGCGCCAGCAGCTTGAACGGGGGAGAAGAGACC.

This clone was seen repeatedly, ten times or more. The read ends 3 residues shy of where the CDR3 ends; the end is completed using the germline J gene. The V call is TRBV5-1, the J call TRBJ2-2, with TRBD1 matching over 10 bases. In germline, CDR1 is SGHRS, CDR2 YFSETQ. This CDR3 has 16 residues. Germline trimming cut 5 bases from V and 5 bases from J; bases unmatched to any gene: 9. The covered CDR3 bases are TGCGCCAGCAGGCCGGGGGGACAGGGGATAACCGGGGAG. Translation: CASRPGGQGITGE. The full CDR3 sequence reads CASRPGGQGITGELFF. The full variable domain, its missing parts supplied by reference TRBV5-1 and TRBJ2-2, is KAGVTQTPRYLIKTRGQQVTLSCSPISGHRSVSWYQQTPGQGLQFLFEYFSETQRNKGNFPGRFSGRQFSNSRSEMNVSTLELGDSALYLCASRPGGQGITGELFFGEGSRLTVL.

In this sample, this clone turned up many times. From the germline J gene comes the end of the CDR3, since the read stops 3 residues before it. This rearrangement joins TRBV30 to TRBJ2-1, with 11 positions matching TRBD2. Looked up from germline, CDR1 is GTSNPN and CDR2 is SVGIG (reference sequence). This CDR3 contains 16 residues. V dropped 3 bases and J dropped 7; count of bases not matched to a gene: 11. This chain's CDR3 is CAWRRPGLAELNEQFF. The CDR3 bases that were read are TGTGCCTGGAGGAGACCGGGACTAGCGGAACTTAATGAG.

This clone was detected many times. The CDR3 is cut off 3 residues early in the read; its end comes from the germline J gene. The rearrangement uses TRBV18 and TRBJ2-2, with TRBD2 matching over 14 bases. CDR3 size: 18 residues. Germline CDR1 and CDR2: KGHSH and LQKENI. V gave up 3 bases and J gave up 2 bases; unmatched junction bases: 5. The covered CDR3 bases are TGTGCCAGCTCACCGAGACTAGCGGGAGGGACAAACACCGGGGAG. It is translated as CASSPRLAGGTNTGE. The full CDR3 sequence reads CASSPRLAGGTNTGELFF.

This clone was seen at least ten times. The CDR3 end lies 3 residues beyond the end of the read and is filled in from the germline J gene. This chain connects TRBV30 to TRBJ1-1; TRBD1 is a possible D gene (6 bases). Germline CDR1 GTSNPN, CDR2 SVGIG (reference sequence). The V end was cut by 6 bases, the J end by 6 bases, with 11 bases between. The CDR3 contains 11 residues. The CDR3 bases that were read are TGTGCCTGCCAGGGGTTCGCTGAA. Protein: CACQGFAE. The whole CDR3 is CACQGFAEAFF.

There are many counts of this clone. From the germline J gene comes the end of the CDR3, since the read stops 3 residues before it. The chain combines TRBV5-1 with TRBJ2-7; D may be TRBD2 (6 bases). The CDR3 consists of 17 residues. Between the trimmed V and J ends, which lost 7 bases and 5 bases, there was a span of 28 bases. Looked up from germline, CDR1 is SGHRS and CDR2 is YFSETQ. The covered CDR3 bases are TGCGCCAGCCGGGTGAACGGTCGTCAGGCGGGAAGGAACGAG. It codes for CASRVNGRQAGRNE. The full-length CDR3 reads as CASRVNGRQAGRNEQYF.

Many counts were recorded for this clone. The sequenced fragment ends 3 residues before the CDR3 boundary, so the rest is inferred from the germline J gene. The gene calls are TRBV20-1 and TRBJ1-2; 9 nucleotides line up with TRBD1. Trimming removed 4 bases from V and 6 bases from J; junction bases left unmatched: 6. The length of the CDR3 is 13 residues. Per germline, CDR1 DFQATT and CDR2 SNEGSKA (reference sequence). CDR3 region: CSATLTGGNGYTF. The part of the CDR3 DNA that was read is TGCAGTGCTACGTTGACAGGGGGGAATGGC.

The table lists this clone with many counts. The read is 3 residues too short to cover the CDR3 end, so that end is filled in from the germline J gene. The rearrangement uses TRBV19 and TRBJ2-6; possibly TRBD2 for D (5 bases). This CDR3 region has 17 residues. V was clipped by 3 bases and J by 1 base, with 13 bases between them. Germline CDR1 is LNHDA and CDR2 is SQIVND (reference sequence). The CDR3 loop reads CASSMARGDSGANVLTF. CDR3 DNA, as far as it was read: TGTGCCAGTAGTATGGCACGGGGAGATTCTGGGGCCAACGTC.

This clone was recorded at least ten times. CDR3 protein: CASSHYEDEQFF. Incomplete CDR3 DNA: TGTGCCAGCAGCCATTACGAGGATGAG. This chain links TRBV12-3 or TRBV12-4 with TRBJ2-1; D gene ambiguous. The read terminates 3 residues before the CDR3 end, so the remaining end is supplied by the germline J gene. This CDR3 spans 12 amino acids. Between the trimmed V and J ends, which lost 6 bases and 8 bases, there was a span of 11 bases.

Regarding this clone: The read falls 3 residues short of the CDR3 end, and the missing part is taken from the germline J gene. The chain recombines TRBV11-2 with TRBJ2-1, with D maybe TRBD2 (6 bases). CDR3 length equals 15 residues. The germline V gene has CDR1 SGHAT and CDR2 FQNNGV. Trimming pared 1 base from V and 3 bases from J, leaving 10 bases between. The sequenced part of the CDR3 DNA is TGTGCCAGCAGCTTAGTAAGGGACTTCTACAATGAG. Translating it yields CASSLVRDFYNE. The CDR3, in full, reads CASSLVRDFYNEQFF.

This clone was detected ten times or more. The read ends 3 residues shy of where the CDR3 ends; the end is completed using the germline J gene. The V gene is TRBV18, the J gene TRBJ1-1; 9 bases align to TRBD1. After removal of 3 bases from V and 0 bases from J, the junction contained 5 bases not matched to a gene. CDR1 is KGHSH, CDR2 LQKENI, per germline. This CDR3 is built from 16 residues. CDR3: CASSPPGQGMNTEAFF. CDR3 DNA, as far as it was read: TGTGCCAGCTCACCCCCCGGACAGGGGATGAACACTGAA.

This clone came up many times. The CDR3 extends 3 residues past the end of the read, so its final part is completed from the germline J gene. The chain carries TRBV5-1 and TRBJ2-7; 10 bases match TRBD1. The CDR3 is 15 amino acids. Germline values: CDR1 SGHRS, CDR2 YFSETQ. V was clipped by 3 bases and J by 2 bases; unmatched bases: 5. The CDR3 loop reads CASSWGTGDPYEQYF. The part of the CDR3 DNA that was read is TGCGCCAGCAGCTGGGGGACAGGGGATCCCTACGAG.

This clone was seen at least ten times. The read finishes 3 residues shy of the CDR3 end, and the germline J gene is used to complete it. The chain couples TRBV5-1 to TRBJ2-3; the match to TRBD2 covers 7 bases. Trimming at V came to 4 bases and at J to 6 bases, leaving 14 bases not matched to a gene. The V gene's germline CDR1 is SGHRS and CDR2 YFSETQ. The CDR3 is 16 residues long. The part of the CDR3 DNA that was read is TGCGCCAGCAGCCCGGGATGGGCGGGAGAAGGCGATACG. Encoded protein: CASSPGWAGEGDT. Given in full, the CDR3 is CASSPGWAGEGDTQYF. The full variable domain, its missing parts supplied by reference TRBV5-1 and TRBJ2-3, is KAGVTQTPRYLIKTRGQQVTLSCSPISGHRSVSWYQQTPGQGLQFLFEYFSETQRNKGNFPGRFSGRQFSNSRSEMNVSTLELGDSALYLCASSPGWAGEGDTQYFGPGTRLTVL.

This clone was recorded at least ten times. The CDR3 end lies 3 residues beyond the end of the read and is filled in from the germline J gene. This rearrangement joins TRBV7-2 to TRBJ2-7; D is perhaps TRBD1 (7 bases). This CDR3 has 13 amino acids. Trimming removed 5 bases at V and 4 bases at J, with 12 bases between. The V gene's germline CDR1 is SGHTA and CDR2 FQGNSA. The sequenced part of the CDR3 DNA is TGTGCCAGCAGCAGGGGGGACAGATACGAG. The encoded protein is CASSRGDRYE. The CDR3 as a whole reads CASSRGDRYEQYF. Supplemented by reference TRBV7-2 and TRBJ2-7, the full variable domain reads GAGVSQSPSNKVTEKGKDVELRCDPISGHTALYWYRQSLGQGLEFLIYFQGNSAPDKSGLPSDRFSAERTGGSVSTLTIQRTQQEDSAVYLCASSRGDRYEQYFGPGTRLTVT.

In its sample, this clone was seen many times. The part of the CDR3 DNA that was read is TGTGCCAGCAGCTTGAACCCCCCAGGGTTACAGCCC. Translated: CASSLNPPGLQP. The whole CDR3 sequence is CASSLNPPGLQPQHF. This chain joins TRBV7-8 and TRBJ1-5, with D perhaps TRBD1 (5 bases). The read ends 3 residues shy of where the CDR3 ends; the end is completed using the germline J gene. V dropped 3 bases and J dropped 7 bases, with 16 bases sitting between them. This CDR3 contains 15 residues. CDR1 and CDR2 from the germline V gene are SGHVS and FQNEAQ.

This clone came up many times. The CDR3 is cut off 3 residues early in the read; its end comes from the germline J gene. The chain links TRBV20-1 to TRBJ2-2; 10 bases agree with TRBD2. V was clipped by 6 bases and J by 5 bases; unmatched bases: 12. The germline gives CDR1 DFQATT, CDR2 SNEGSKA (reference sequence). The CDR3 runs to 16 residues. The CDR3 here is CSASPSGRAGTGELFF. The sequenced part of the CDR3 DNA is TGCAGTGCCTCCCCGAGCGGGAGGGCCGGAACCGGGGAG.